This TCR beta chain was sequenced during a study of siplizumab effects on memory and regulatory T cells. Only in-frame clones appear in the TCRdb table, and some are missing; sequencing was by immunoSEQ multiplex PCR. The data contain tens of thousands of clones, roughly 90% of them singletons. The CDR3 length is 13 residues. Germline loops: CDR1 ENHRY, CDR2 SYGVKD. The sample consisted of Tregs sorted from blood. The TCR originated in a human donor in good health. The V and J genes are TRBV10-3 and TRBJ1-4, with D unclear. The CDR3 loop is CASSSRINEKLFF. For the CDR3, the DNA is TGTGCTTCATCTTCTAGGATTAATGAAAAACTGTTTTTT.